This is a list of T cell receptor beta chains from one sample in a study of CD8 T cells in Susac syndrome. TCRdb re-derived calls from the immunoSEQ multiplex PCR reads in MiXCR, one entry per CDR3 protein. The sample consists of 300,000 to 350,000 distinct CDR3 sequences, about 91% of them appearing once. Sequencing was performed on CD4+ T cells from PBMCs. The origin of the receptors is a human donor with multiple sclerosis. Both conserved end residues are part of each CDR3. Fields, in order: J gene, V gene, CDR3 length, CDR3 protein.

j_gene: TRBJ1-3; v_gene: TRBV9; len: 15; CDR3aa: CASSSDGNSGNTIYF
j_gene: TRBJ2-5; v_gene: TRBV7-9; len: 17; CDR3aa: CASSFVSGGLGGETQYF
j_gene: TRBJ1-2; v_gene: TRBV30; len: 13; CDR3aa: CAWSQGRDYGYTF
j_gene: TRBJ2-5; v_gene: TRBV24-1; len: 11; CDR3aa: CATSDRETQYF
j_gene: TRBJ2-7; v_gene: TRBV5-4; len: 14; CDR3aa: CASRAFFGGDEQYF
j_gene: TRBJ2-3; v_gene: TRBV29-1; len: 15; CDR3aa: CSVGFLAGGTDTQYF
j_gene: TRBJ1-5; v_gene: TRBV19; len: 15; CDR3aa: CASKWGVHGNQPQHF
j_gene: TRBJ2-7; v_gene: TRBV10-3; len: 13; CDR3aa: CAIRGTGGYEQYF
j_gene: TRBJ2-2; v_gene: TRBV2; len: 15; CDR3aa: CASRGGTQGVGELFF
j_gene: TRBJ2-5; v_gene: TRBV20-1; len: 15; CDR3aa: CSARGLGAPDETQYF
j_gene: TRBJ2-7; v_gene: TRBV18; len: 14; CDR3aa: CASSPGVGDYEQYF
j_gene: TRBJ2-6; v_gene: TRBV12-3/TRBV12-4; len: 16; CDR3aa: CASSLARGGLAGVLTF
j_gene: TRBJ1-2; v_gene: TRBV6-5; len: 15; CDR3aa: CASSSGGQGAYGYTF
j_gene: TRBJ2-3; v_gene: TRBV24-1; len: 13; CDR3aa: CATSDGGPDTQYF
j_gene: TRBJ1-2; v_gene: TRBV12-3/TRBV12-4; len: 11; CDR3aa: CASTWAGGYTF
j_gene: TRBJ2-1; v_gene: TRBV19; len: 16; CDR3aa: CASSISATSSYNEQFF
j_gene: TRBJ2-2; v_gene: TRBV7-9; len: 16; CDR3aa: CASSLTGQSNTGELFF
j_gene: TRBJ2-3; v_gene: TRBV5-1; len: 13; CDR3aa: CASTAGGTDTQYF
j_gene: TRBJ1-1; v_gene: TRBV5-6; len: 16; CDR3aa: CASSLTGGFVWTEAFF
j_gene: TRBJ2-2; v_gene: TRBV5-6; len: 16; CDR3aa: CASSRRLAGDTGELFF
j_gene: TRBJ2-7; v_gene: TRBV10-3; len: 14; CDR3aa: CAISPSGSSYEQYF
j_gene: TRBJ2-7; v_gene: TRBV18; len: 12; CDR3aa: CASSPRTLEQYF
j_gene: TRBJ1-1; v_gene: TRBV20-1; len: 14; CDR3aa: CSARGLLRGTEAFF
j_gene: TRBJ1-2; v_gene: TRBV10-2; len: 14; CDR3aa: CASSESGRDYGYTF
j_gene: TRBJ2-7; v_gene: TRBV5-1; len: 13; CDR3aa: CASRSGSQGEQYF
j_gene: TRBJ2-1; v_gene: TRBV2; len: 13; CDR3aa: CASSGDRNNEQFF
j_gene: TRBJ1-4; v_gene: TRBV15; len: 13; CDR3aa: CATSRGPSEKLFF
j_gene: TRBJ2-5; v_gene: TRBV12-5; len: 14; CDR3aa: CASASGVPGETQYF
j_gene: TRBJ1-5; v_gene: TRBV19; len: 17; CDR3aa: CASSKDSGTADVWPQHF
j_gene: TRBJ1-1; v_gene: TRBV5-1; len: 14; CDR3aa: CASTLSGSGTEAFF
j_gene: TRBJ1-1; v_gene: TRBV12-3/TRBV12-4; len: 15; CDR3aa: CASSFTGGRRTEAFF
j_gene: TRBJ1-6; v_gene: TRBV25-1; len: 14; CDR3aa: CASSPRVPNSPLHF
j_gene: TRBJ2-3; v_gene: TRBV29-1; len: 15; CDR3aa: CSVDSGQPSTDTQYF
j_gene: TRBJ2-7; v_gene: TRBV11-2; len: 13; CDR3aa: CASSLEYRSEQYF
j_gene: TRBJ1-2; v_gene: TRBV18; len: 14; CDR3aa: CASSSKDGRYGYTF
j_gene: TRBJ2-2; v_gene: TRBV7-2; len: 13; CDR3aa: CASSLQYTGELFF
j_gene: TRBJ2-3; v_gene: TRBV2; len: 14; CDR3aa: CASSLDETTDTQYF
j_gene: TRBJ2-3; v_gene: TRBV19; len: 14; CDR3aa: CASSRAGHTDTQYF
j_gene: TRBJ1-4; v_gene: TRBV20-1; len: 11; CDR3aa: CSASQGRGLFF
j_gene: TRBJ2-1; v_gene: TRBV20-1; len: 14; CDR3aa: CSAYRDGTYNEQFF
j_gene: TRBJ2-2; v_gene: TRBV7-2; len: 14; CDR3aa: CASSLDGVTGELFF
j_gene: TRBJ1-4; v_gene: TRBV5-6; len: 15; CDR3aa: CASSHPNMRGEKLFF
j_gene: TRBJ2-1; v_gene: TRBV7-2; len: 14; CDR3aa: CASSLRDGYNEQFF
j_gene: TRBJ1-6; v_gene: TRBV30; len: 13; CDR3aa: CAWTGRGASPLHF
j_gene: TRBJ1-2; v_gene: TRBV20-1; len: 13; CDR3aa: CSAREGRTLGYTF
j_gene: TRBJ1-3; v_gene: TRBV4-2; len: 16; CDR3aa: CASSQDWGGAGNTIYF